This T cell receptor (beta chain) was sequenced for a study of T cell responses to AZD1222 COVID-19 vaccine. Study as a whole: Second doses that came at about 4 or about 12 weeks were put together.

Concerning this clone: The target antigen is unknown.

Some clones are missing from TCRdb's copy, which holds only in-frame ones; the method was immunoSEQ multiplex PCR. This table holds 95,000 to 110,000 clones, 87% found once. The study, taken as a whole, reports: Nearly half of the spike-specific TCRs reportedly recognize variant regions that carry no mutations. It should be noted that donors were predominantly white British and more often female, and clonal diversity was possibly underestimated.

The germline V gene has CDR1 SGHTA and CDR2 FQGNSA. Trimming cost V 5 bases and J 0 bases; bases outside gene matches: 3. CDR3 length: 16 residues. This chain connects TRBV7-2 to TRBJ1-4; 10 bases match TRBD1. This TCR came from an adult in good health. Here the sequenced sample was peripheral blood, taken on day 0 of AZD1222 vaccination. CDR3 in DNA: TGTGCCAGCAGCAGGGGACAGGGGACAACTAATGAAAAACTGTTTTTT. Protein: CASSRGQGTTNEKLFF. The full variable domain, rest sourced from reference TRBV7-2 and TRBJ1-4, is GAGVSQSPSNKVTEKGKDVELRCDPISGHTALYWYRQSLGQGLEFLIYFQGNSAPDKSGLPSDRFSAERTGGSVSTLTIQRTQQEDSAVYLCASSRGQGTTNEKLFFGSGTQLSVL.